This T cell receptor beta chain was recorded in a study of blood T cell repertoires in COVID-19. Across the study: Some COVID-19 samples were acute and others convalescent; all came from the United States, Italy and Spain. From T cells, B-cell-depleted T cells, or PBMCs came the material, which was cDNA or gDNA.

Germline V gene lookup returns CDR1 SGHNT and CDR2 YYREEE (reference sequence). V gave up 6 bases and J gave up 3 bases; unmatched junction bases: 13. CDR3 length: 16 residues. Libraries were prepared by immunoSEQ multiplex PCR; TCRdb keeps only in-frame clonotypes and omits some of them. The sample holds 250,000 to 300,000 clones, approximately 85% seen once. Source material: peripheral blood. This receptor was identified in an older woman with acute or convalescent COVID-19. The chain joins TRBV5-4 to TRBJ2-7, with 9 bases lining up with TRBD2. The CDR3 region has the DNA TGTGCCAGCACCCCCGGAGGGTTAGCGGGGGACTACGAGCAGTACTTC. Its translation is CASTPGGLAGDYEQYF.